These 4 T cell receptor beta chains came from one sample sequenced in a study of cytomegalovirus exposure and HLA in healthy donors (TCRdb year 2017). Library preparation used the immunoSEQ multiplex PCR assay. For the multiplex PCR, a mixture combining 60 forward primers for TCR Vbeta segments and 13 reverse primers for TCR Jbeta segments was used. In TCRdb, the immuneACCESS table is reduced to in-frame sequences with V and J assigned. These tables do not hold every clone; where another copy was compared, an unresolved V gene accounts for under half, and the others remain unexplained. This sample holds a few hundred thousand clones; 70% to 80% were observed only once. Roughly 2.6% of the sample is held by the ten biggest clonotypes. The sequencing sample was made of PBMCs. All receptors come from a woman in her sixties in good health and CMV-seropositive.

V is TRBV5-5 and J is TRBJ2-2; TRBD2 matches at 12 bases. CDR3 length: 18 amino acids. Germline V gene data show CDR1 as SGHKS and CDR2 as YYEKEE (reference sequence). With 6 bases clipped from V and 0 bases from J, the junction kept 9 bases outside the gene matches. CDR3 loop: CASTIGLAGNANTGELFF. DNA for the CDR3: TGTGCCAGCACCATTGGACTAGCGGGGAACGCGAACACCGGGGAGCTGTTTTTT.

V gene TRBV18 combines with J gene TRBJ1-6, with unresolved D. The CDR3 spans 17 residues. Per germline, CDR1 KGHSH and CDR2 LQKENI. V was pared by 3 bases and J by 3 bases, with 15 bases between. The CDR3 is CASSPNHSGFYNSPLHF. DNA of the CDR3: TGTGCCAGCTCACCGAATCATTCAGGATTCTATAATTCACCCCTCCACTTT.

V gene TRBV21-1 combines with J gene TRBJ1-1; TRBD1 is taken as the D call from the table, unchecked against the DNA. TRBV21-1 is a listed pseudogene. The CDR3 consists of 14 residues. The CDR3 DNA sequence: TGTGCCAGCAGCAAACGAAGGGGCGGCCCGGAAGCTTTCTTT. Residues: CASSKRRGGPEAFF.

The chain carries TRBV6-6 and TRBJ2-5, with a tentative D call TRBD1 (6 bases). This CDR3 has 16 amino acids. The V gene lost 1 base and the J gene lost 0 bases, with 12 bases spanning the gap. Germline V gene sequence: CDR1 MNHNY, CDR2 SVGAGI (reference sequence). For the CDR3, the DNA is TGTGCCAGCAGTTACTACAGGGTGTCCGACCAAGAGACCCAGTACTTC. Translating it yields CASSYYRVSDQETQYF.